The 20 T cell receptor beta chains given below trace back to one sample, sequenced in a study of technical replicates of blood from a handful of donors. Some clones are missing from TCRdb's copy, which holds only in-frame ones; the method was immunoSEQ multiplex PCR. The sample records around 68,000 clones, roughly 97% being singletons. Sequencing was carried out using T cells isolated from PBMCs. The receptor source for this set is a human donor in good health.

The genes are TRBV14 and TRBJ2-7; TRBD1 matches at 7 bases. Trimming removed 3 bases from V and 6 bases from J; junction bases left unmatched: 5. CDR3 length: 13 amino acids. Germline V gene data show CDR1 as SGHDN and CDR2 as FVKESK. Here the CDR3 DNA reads TGTGCCAGCAGCCAGAATACAGGGGCCGAGCAGTACTTC. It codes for CASSQNTGAEQYF.

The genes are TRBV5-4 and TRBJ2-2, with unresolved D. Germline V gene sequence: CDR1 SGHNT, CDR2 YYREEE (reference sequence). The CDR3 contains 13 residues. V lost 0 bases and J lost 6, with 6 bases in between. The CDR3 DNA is TGTGCCAGCAGCTTGGTTGGAGCCGGGGAGCTGTTTTTT. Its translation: CASSLVGAGELFF.

CDR3 coding DNA: TGTGCCAGCAGCTTAGTAGGGGACAGCCCCAATGAGCAGTTCTTC. Translating it yields CASSLVGDSPNEQFF. J is TRBJ2-1 and V is TRBV11-2, with 7 bases lining up with TRBD1. Germline CDR1 and CDR2: SGHAT and FQNNGV. This CDR3 region has 15 residues. V was clipped by 1 base and J by 6 bases; unmatched bases: 6.

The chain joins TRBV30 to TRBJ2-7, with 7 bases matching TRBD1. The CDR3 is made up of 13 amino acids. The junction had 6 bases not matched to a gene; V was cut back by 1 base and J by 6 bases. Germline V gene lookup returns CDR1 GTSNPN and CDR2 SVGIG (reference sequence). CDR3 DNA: TGTGCCTGGAGTGACCGGACAGGCGCCGAGCAGTACTTC. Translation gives CAWSDRTGAEQYF.

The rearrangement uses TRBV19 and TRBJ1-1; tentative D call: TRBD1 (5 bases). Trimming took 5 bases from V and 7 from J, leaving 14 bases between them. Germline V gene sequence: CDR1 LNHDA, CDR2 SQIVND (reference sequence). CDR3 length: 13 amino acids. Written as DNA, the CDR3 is TGTGCCAGTAGTTTCCGACAGTCGTATGAAGCTTTCTTT. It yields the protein CASSFRQSYEAFF.

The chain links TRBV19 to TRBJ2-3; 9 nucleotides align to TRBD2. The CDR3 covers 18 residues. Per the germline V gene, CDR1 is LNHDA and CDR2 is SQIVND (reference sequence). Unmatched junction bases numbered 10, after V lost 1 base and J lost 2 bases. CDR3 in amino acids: CASSIASGSGSFTDTQYF. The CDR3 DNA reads TGTGCCAGTAGTATAGCTTCAGGTAGCGGGAGTTTCACAGATACGCAGTATTTT.

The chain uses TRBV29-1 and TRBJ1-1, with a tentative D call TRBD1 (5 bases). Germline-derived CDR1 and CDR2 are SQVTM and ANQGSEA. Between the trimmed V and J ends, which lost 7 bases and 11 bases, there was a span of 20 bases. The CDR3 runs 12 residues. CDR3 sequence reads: CSAEGEGATAFF. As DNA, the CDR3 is TGCAGCGCCGAAGGGGAAGGCGCCACGGCTTTCTTT.

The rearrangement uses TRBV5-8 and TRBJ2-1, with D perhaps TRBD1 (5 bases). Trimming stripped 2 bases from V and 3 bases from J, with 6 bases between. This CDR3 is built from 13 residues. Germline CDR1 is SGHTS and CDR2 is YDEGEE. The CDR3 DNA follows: TGTGCCAGCAGCTTACAGGACTACAATGAGCAGTTCTTC. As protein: CASSLQDYNEQFF.

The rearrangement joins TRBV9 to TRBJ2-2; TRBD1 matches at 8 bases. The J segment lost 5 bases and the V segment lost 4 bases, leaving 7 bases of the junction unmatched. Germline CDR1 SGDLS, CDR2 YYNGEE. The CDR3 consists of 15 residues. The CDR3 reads CASSPRQGKTGELFF. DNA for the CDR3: TGTGCCAGCAGCCCGCGACAGGGGAAAACCGGGGAGCTGTTTTTT. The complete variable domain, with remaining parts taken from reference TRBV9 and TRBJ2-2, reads DSGVTQTPKHLITATGQRVTLRCSPRSGDLSVYWYQQSLDQGLQFLIQYYNGEERAKGNILERFSAQQFPDLHSELNLSSLELGDSALYFCASSPRQGKTGELFFGEGSRLTVL.

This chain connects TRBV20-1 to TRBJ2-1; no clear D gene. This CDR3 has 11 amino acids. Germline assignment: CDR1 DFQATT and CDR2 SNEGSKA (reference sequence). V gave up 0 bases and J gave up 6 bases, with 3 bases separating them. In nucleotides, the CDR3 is TGCAGTGCTAGAGACCGCAATGAGCAGTTCTTC. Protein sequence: CSARDRNEQFF.

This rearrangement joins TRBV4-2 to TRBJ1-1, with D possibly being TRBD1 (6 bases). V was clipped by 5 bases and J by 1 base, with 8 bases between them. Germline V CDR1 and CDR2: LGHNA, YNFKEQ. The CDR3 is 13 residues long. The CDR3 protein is CASSFRGNTEAFF. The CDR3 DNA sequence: TGTGCCAGCAGCTTCAGGGGGAACACTGAAGCTTTCTTT.

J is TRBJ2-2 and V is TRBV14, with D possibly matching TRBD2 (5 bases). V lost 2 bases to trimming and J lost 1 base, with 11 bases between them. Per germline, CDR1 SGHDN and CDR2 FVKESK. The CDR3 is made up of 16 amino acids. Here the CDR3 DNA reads TGTGCCAGCAGCCAATTTCTCGGACTGAACACCGGGGAGCTGTTTTTT. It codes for CASSQFLGLNTGELFF.

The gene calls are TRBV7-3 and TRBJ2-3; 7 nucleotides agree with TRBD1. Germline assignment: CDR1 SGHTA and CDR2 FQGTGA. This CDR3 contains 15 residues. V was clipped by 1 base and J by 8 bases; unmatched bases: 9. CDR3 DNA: TGTGCCAGCAGCTTAAAGGGGGCCCTCACGGCTACGCAGTATTTT. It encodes CASSLKGALTATQYF.

The CDR3 DNA reads TGTGCCAGCAGTGAGTCGGGTTACAGGGGTAACACTGAAGCTTTCTTT. Translated, it gives CASSESGYRGNTEAFF. The rearrangement links TRBV2 to TRBJ1-1; TRBD1 matches 7 bases. Trimming at V came to 3 bases and at J to 2 bases, leaving 9 bases not matched to a gene. Germline-derived CDR1 and CDR2 are SNHLY and FYNNEI. The CDR3 sequence is 16 residues long. Drawing the rest from reference TRBV2 and TRBJ1-1, the complete variable domain is EPEVTQTPSHQVTQMGQEVILRCVPISNHLYFYWYRQILGQKVEFLVSFYNNEISEKSEIFDDQFSVERPDGSNFTLKIRSTKLEDSAMYFCASSESGYRGNTEAFFGQGTRLTVV.

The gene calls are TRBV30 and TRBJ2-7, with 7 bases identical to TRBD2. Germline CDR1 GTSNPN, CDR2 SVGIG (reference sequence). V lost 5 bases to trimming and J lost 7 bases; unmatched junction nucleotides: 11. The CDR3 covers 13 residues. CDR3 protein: CAWGGDGPREQYF. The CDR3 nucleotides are TGTGCCTGGGGGGGGGACGGACCCAGGGAGCAGTACTTC.

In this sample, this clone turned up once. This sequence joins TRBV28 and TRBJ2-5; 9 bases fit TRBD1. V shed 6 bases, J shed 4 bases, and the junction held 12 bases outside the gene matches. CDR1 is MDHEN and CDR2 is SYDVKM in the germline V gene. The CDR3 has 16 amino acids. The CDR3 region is CASSPMAGQGRETQYF. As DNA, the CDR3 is TGTGCCAGCAGCCCCATGGCGGGACAGGGTAGAGAGACCCAGTACTTC.

In DNA form, the CDR3 reads TGTGCCTGGAGCGTCCTAGGGGGCGCTTCCTACGAGCAGTACTTC. It yields the protein CAWSVLGGASYEQYF. The V gene is TRBV30, the J gene TRBJ2-7; TRBD1 agrees at 7 bases. The V and J ends lost 3 bases and 1 base, in that order; junction bases with no gene match: 9. The CDR3 spans 15 residues. CDR1 is GTSNPN, CDR2 SVGIG, per germline (reference sequence).

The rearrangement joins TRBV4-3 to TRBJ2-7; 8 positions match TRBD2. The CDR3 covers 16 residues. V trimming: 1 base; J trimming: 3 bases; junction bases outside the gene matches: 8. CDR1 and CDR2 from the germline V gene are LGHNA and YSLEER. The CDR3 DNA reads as TGCGCCAGCAGCCAAGGAATAGCGGGGTTGGGCTACGAGCAGTACTTC. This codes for CASSQGIAGLGYEQYF.

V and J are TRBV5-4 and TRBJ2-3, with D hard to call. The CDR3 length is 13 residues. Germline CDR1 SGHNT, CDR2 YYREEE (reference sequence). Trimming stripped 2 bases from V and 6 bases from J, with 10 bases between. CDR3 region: CASSFPVMDTQYF. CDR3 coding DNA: TGTGCCAGCAGCTTTCCAGTCATGGATACGCAGTATTTT.

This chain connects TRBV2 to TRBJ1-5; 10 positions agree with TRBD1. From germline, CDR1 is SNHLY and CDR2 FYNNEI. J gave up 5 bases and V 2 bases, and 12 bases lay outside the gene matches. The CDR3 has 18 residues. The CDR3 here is CASSEFLIRTGGYQPQHF. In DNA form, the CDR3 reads TGTGCCAGCAGTGAATTTCTTATCAGGACAGGGGGTTATCAGCCCCAGCATTTT.